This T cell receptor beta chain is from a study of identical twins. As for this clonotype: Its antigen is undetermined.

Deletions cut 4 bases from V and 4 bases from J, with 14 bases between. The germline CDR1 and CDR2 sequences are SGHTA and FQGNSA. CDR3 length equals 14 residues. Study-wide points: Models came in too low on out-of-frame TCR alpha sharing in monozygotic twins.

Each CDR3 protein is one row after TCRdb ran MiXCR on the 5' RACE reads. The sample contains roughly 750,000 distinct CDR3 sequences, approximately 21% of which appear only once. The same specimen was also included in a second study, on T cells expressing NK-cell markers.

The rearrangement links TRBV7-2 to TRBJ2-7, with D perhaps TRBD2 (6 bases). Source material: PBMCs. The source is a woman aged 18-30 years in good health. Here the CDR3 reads CASSSSAGLYEQYF. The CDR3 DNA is TGTGCCAGCAGCTCCTCAGCGGGTTTGTACGAGCAGTACTTC. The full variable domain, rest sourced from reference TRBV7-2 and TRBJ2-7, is GAGVSQSPSNKVTEKGKDVELRCDPISGHTALYWYRQSLGQGLEFLIYFQGNSAPDKSGLPSDRFSAERTGGSVSTLTIQRTQQEDSAVYLCASSSSAGLYEQYFGPGTRLTVT.